This TCR beta chain was captured by sequencing in a study of cytomegalovirus exposure and HLA in healthy donors (TCRdb year 2017). About the investigation overall: The roughly 670 repertoires of the first cohort and the 120 validation repertoires were produced on the same platform, according to a later analysis. The aim of the study was to test whether cataloging public T cell receptors could identify signatures of past pathogen exposure. Besides the first cohort of roughly 700 subjects, a separate validation cohort made up of over a hundred different subjects was used. The study combined high-throughput TCR immunosequencing, statistical association of individual TCRs with disease status, and machine learning to predict cytomegalovirus infection status.

Of note for this clone: The specificity of this receptor is unknown. The sample holds no much larger clone one base away, and base qualities are not on file.

The donors were included in the validation cohort of around 120 subjects, a group kept apart from the roughly 730-subject first cohort. Here is what the overall study found, with its caveats: The classifier was reported to diagnose cytomegalovirus status with high specificity and sensitivity in both the original and validation cohorts. While some public TCRs were present in many individuals, most TCR sequences turned up only very rarely across donors. The study listed 164 TCR beta chains as associated with cytomegalovirus. A few of the identified cytomegalovirus-associated TCR beta chains were confirmed in vitro to be specific for cytomegalovirus antigens. All 120 or so repertoires were used to score co-occurrence in the validation cohort in a later analysis, because that analysis had no HLA typing for the cohort. A later analysis found that TCRs clustered in the first cohort also tended to co-occur in the 120 or so validation repertoires, with 94% of cluster scores above 0. It was suggested by the authors that the approach could potentially be generalized to other disease states and immunological phenotypes.

The germline V gene sets CDR1 to MNHEY and CDR2 to SVGAGI. Trimming accounts for 2 bases at V and 2 bases at J, while the number of junction bases matched to no gene is 6. The CDR3 holds 16 amino acids from the cysteine to the phenylalanine. Only the CDR3 region is kept as DNA, spanning 48 bases read in frame from base 1. The method behind the library was the immunoSEQ multiplex PCR assay. The study's own analysis went as follows. A statistical classification framework was built for diagnosing cytomegalovirus status from the catalog of TCR beta chain sequences. Imported from immuneACCESS, the table was reduced by TCRdb to in-frame sequences with V and J called. These copies leave out some clones; in studies compared against another copy, an unresolved V gene accounts for under half, and the cause of the remainder is not known. V, J and clone size are taken as reported in that table, and D and trimming were inferred from the DNA itself. The sample has over 200,000 clones on record, 80% to 90% of them singletons. Jointly, the top ten make up approximately 2.9% of the sample.

The V and J segments used are TRBV6-5 and TRBJ1-2; a stretch of 9 junction bases matches TRBD1. The sequence derives from a woman under 30 in good health and CMV-seronegative. The sample consisted of PBMCs. In nucleotides, the sequence is TGTGCCAGCAGTTACCCCATAGGACAGGGGAACTATGGCTACACCTTC. It translates to CASSYPIGQGNYGYTF.